The rows below give T cell receptor beta chains drawn from one sample of a study of monozygotic twins with inflammatory bowel disease. Reanalyzing the 5' RACE reads, TCRdb keeps one entry per CDR3 protein, without DNA. This listing includes some 440,000 distinct CDR3 sequences. Material: blood. Receptors were obtained from a human donor with ulcerative colitis or Crohn's disease, or a healthy co-twin of an affected twin (not recorded which). CDR3s include the opening cysteine and the closing phenylalanine or tryptophan.

cdr3_aa j_call v_call
CSASGAASAGTDTQYF TRBJ2-3 TRBV20-1
CASRSGGRQPQHF TRBJ1-5 TRBV6-1
CAISQKGTSGVTDTQYF TRBJ2-3 TRBV10-3
CSARKGFLDSPLHF TRBJ1-6 TRBV20-1
CASNRGSYNEQFF TRBJ2-1 TRBV28
CASRDRGGGETQYF TRBJ2-5 TRBV6-6
CASSQVVSDSPLHF TRBJ1-6 TRBV3-1
CASRGKSGPGFYEQYF TRBJ2-7 TRBV11-1
CASSQASGGALPYNEQFF TRBJ2-1 TRBV3-1
CASSMGTSGLGTDTQYF TRBJ2-3 TRBV5-1
CASRQTSGRPRSTGELFF TRBJ2-2 TRBV19
CASSGRDRVVHEQYF TRBJ2-7 TRBV7-2
CSVEGPSTDTQYF TRBJ2-3 TRBV29-1
CSAGRTQETQYF TRBJ2-5 TRBV20-1
CASSQDQQSGNTIYF TRBJ1-3 TRBV4-2
CSARGWVGADTQYF TRBJ2-3 TRBV20-1
CASSLRSGGGGAFF TRBJ1-1 TRBV27
CAISETGTGNQPQHF TRBJ1-5 TRBV10-3
CASSPSGLLDTQHF TRBJ2-3 TRBV7-9
CATGAGDYYNEQFF TRBJ2-1 TRBV10-3
CSARPRLRVYTEAFF TRBJ1-1 TRBV20-1
CASSPRSTETQYF TRBJ2-5 TRBV7-2
CASSLDRGRKEQYF TRBJ2-7 TRBV6-5
CASSQDRSHEQYF TRBJ2-7 TRBV4-2
CSVSYQNIQYF TRBJ2-4 TRBV20-1
CASSLEVGGQFF TRBJ2-1 TRBV5-5